This TCR beta chain was documented in a study of CD8 T cells in ankylosing spondylitis. The ends lost 4 bases at V and 6 bases at J; junction bases unmatched: 11. The CDR3 sequence is 15 residues long. Germline CDR1 and CDR2: KGHSH and LQKENI. TCRdb re-analysed the 5' RACE reads in MiXCR, keeping a single row per CDR3 protein. There are some 400,000 distinct CDR3 sequences in the sample; 20% to 25% occur only once, and about 17% lies in the top ten. The sample holds a few counts of this clonotype. Its antigen is still unknown. Study-wide points: What appeared characteristic of ankylosing spondylitis blood was a TCR beta motif of under 10 highly homologous variants.

The sequence came from a male donor with ankylosing spondylitis. The sample comprised blood, either unsorted or a sorted T cell fraction (not recorded which). This chain links TRBV18 with TRBJ2-7, with 8 positions matching TRBD2. CDR3 in amino acids: CASSQTGTREVEQYF. CDR3 sequence (DNA): TGTGCCAGCTCACAGACCGGGACTAGGGAGGTCGAGCAGTACTTC.